This T cell receptor beta chain was recorded in a study of CD8+CD57+ T cells in acquired aplastic anemia (dated by TCRdb to 2017 to 2018). Study-level background: DNA extracted from sorted CD4+ and CD8+ cells had a mean of approximately 3 ug, with a range of roughly 0.19 to 27.4 ug. CD8+CD57+ expansion was defined as a frequency above the mean frequency observed in healthy subjects.

On the study overall, not on this receptor specifically: Around 27 CD8+ CDR3 sequences were found in both patients and controls but appeared to be highly expressed in patients and within the immunodominant clones of the patients. Patients and healthy controls showed no significant difference in CD8+ Simpson's diversity (P=0.060).

Expansion of CD8+CD57+ cells had been shown by flow cytometry in the patients chosen for sequencing. Every patient had a diagnosis of severe acquired aplastic anemia based on International Study of Aplastic Anemia and Agranulocytosis and Camitta criteria. Patients had received no therapy at the time of blood sampling. TCR repertoires of sorted CD4+ and CD8+ blood T cells from severe aplastic anemia patients and healthy subjects were deep-sequenced in the study. Patients were enrolled under clinicaltrials.gov protocols 00001620, 01623167, 00001397, 00071045, 00081523 and 00961064 in the USA. Ficoll-Paque density gradient centrifugation was used to isolate peripheral blood mononuclear cells. Before DNA extraction, CD4+ and CD8+ T cells were sorted with FACS or magnetic beads. Concerning this clonotype itself: Its antigen remains unidentified. No per-base quality is available; no much larger clone lies one base away.

Profiling of TCR beta VDJ combinations and CDR3 sequences used genomic DNA as the template. An Illumina HiSeq 2000 was the platform used for TCR repertoire sequencing. The paper's processing steps were these. Repertoires were assessed using TRBV/TRBJ rearrangement plots, CDR3 size and DJ length profiles, and Simpson's diversity index. The most abundant DNA sequence in the deep sequencing data was defined as the immunodominant clone. CDR3 amino acid sequences were checked for sharing between subjects and were compared against published repertoires and the VDJdb database. The raw public data were reprocessed by TCRdb itself: fastp quality trimming at Q25, MiXCR clonotype calling, in-frame beta chains only. Every distinct CDR3 protein forms one entry, paired with its most common genes and DNA. For this entry, the V and J calls and clone size follow TCRdb and not the study's own pipeline. This sample comprises around 430,000 distinct CDR3 sequences, around 33% of them detected only once. The ten largest clones take up roughly 0.89% of the sample.

Sequenced sample: sorted CD4+, CD8+, or CD8+CD57+ T cells (not recorded which) from PBMCs. The sequence was collected from a human donor with aplastic anemia.

The CDR3 sequence is CASSLGGGGLYEQYF. The DNA reads as follows: TGTGCCAGCAGCCTGGGGGGCGGGGGGCTCTACGAGCAGTACTTC. The rearrangement combines TRBV7-2 with TRBJ2-7; TRBD2 aligns with 8 central bases. CDR1 and CDR2, per the germline V gene, are SGHTA and FQGNSA. The CDR3, cysteine through phenylalanine, is 15 amino acids long. The read is trimmed to its CDR3 DNA, 45 bases read in frame from base 1. Here V drops 5 bases and J drops 3 bases, and the junction holds 9 bases not matched to any gene.